The 24 T cell receptor beta chains reported below all come from one sample, sequenced in a study of T cells after yellow fever vaccination. Each CDR3 protein gets one entry after TCRdb re-called the 5' RACE reads with MiXCR. The sample holds hundreds of thousands of distinct CDR3 sequences, around 20% seen once. The input for sequencing was PBMCs, taken before the yellow fever booster vaccination. These receptor sequences come from a young man who received the YFV17D yellow fever vaccine.

Only a few counts were recorded for this clonotype. The chain employs TRBV11-2 and TRBJ2-5; 7 bases map to TRBD2. V shed 1 base and J 1 base; nucleotides not matched to a gene: 3. Germline V lookup: CDR1 SGHAT, CDR2 FQNNGV. The CDR3 has 15 residues. CDR3 DNA sequence: TGTGCCAGCAGCTTAGGACTAGCCACCCAAGAGACCCAGTACTTC. Translating it yields CASSLGLATQETQYF. Filled out from reference TRBV11-2 and TRBJ2-5, the complete variable domain reads EAGVAQSPRYKIIEKRQSVAFWCNPISGHATLYWYQQILGQGPKLLIQFQNNGVVDDSQLPKDRFSAERLKGVDSTLKIQPAKLEDSAVYLCASSLGLATQETQYFGPGTRLLVL.

This chain joins TRBV7-2 and TRBJ1-5, with D uncertain. CDR3 length: 13 amino acids. Trimming took off 6 bases at V and 4 bases at J, with 10 bases between the two ends. Germline-derived CDR1 and CDR2 are SGHTA and FQGNSA. CDR3: CASSAGPNQPQHF. The CDR3 coding sequence is TGTGCCAGCAGTGCCGGGCCAAATCAGCCCCAGCATTTT.

As concerns this clonotype: This may come from a read error, since a much larger clone is one base off. The chain joins TRBV10-3 to TRBJ2-3, with 8 bases fitting TRBD1. The CDR3 runs to 13 residues. CDR1 is ENHRY and CDR2 is SYGVKD in the germline V gene. The CDR3 spells CAILQGAGDTKYF. DNA for the CDR3: TGTGCCATCTTGCAGGGGGCTGGTGATACGAAGTATTTT.

The chain uses TRBV6-1 and TRBJ1-1, with 9 bases identical to TRBD1. Germline loops: CDR1 MNHNS, CDR2 SASEGT. The CDR3 spans 15 residues. Trimming at V came to 8 bases and at J to 4 bases, leaving 11 bases not matched to a gene. The CDR3 sequence is CASLVGGTGITEAFF. CDR3 DNA sequence: TGTGCCAGCCTCGTTGGGGGGACAGGGATCACTGAAGCTTTCTTT.

The chain employs TRBV4-1 and TRBJ1-1; D not certain. The CDR3 consists of 15 residues. V was shortened by 4 bases and J by 5 bases, with 17 bases between the two germline ends. CDR1 and CDR2 (germline): MGHRA, YSYEKL. The CDR3 coding sequence is TGCGCCAGCAGCCTACAAGAGGAGGGAGGGACTGAAGCTTTCTTT. The encoded protein is CASSLQEEGGTEAFF.

The chain employs TRBV7-2 and TRBJ2-3; 7 bases agree with TRBD1. V shed 7 bases, J shed 5 bases, and the junction held 9 bases outside the gene matches. Germline V gives CDR1 SGHTA, CDR2 FQGNSA. This CDR3 spans 14 amino acids. In DNA form, the CDR3 reads TGTGCCAGCAATCCGGGGACAGCCATAGATACGCAGTATTTT. It codes for CASNPGTAIDTQYF.

This clonotype was seen at least ten times. The CDR3 nucleotides read TGTGCCAGCAGCTTACGGGAGGCAGATACGCAGTATTTT. This encodes CASSLREADTQYF. The chain employs TRBV7-3 and TRBJ2-3; 7 bases are shared with TRBD2. The length of the CDR3 is 13 residues. Per germline, CDR1 SGHTA and CDR2 FQGTGA. V was clipped by 2 bases and J by 4 bases; unmatched bases: 0.

V gene TRBV20-1 combines with J gene TRBJ2-1; no firm D call. Germline-derived CDR1 and CDR2 are DFQATT and SNEGSKA (reference sequence). The V gene lost 6 bases and the J gene lost 9 bases, with 12 bases spanning the gap. The length of the CDR3 is 11 residues. DNA of the CDR3: TGCAGTGCCTTAGGAGAGGCTGAGCAGTTCTTC. Amino acid sequence: CSALGEAEQFF.

About this clonotype: The junction does not match germline at one end; this may be a read error. This chain uses TRBV7-7 with TRBJ2-1; D is undetermined. This CDR3 is built from 15 residues. CDR1 and CDR2 (germline): SSHAT, FNYEAQ (reference sequence). The CDR3 DNA reads as TGTGCTAGCAGCCCCCAATTATTCTCCTACAATGAGCAGTTCTTC. Protein product: CASSPQLFSYNEQFF.

J is TRBJ2-3 and V is TRBV20-1; 11 bases line up with TRBD2. Germline V gives CDR1 DFQATT, CDR2 SNEGSKA (reference sequence). The CDR3 contains 16 residues. V dropped 7 bases and J dropped 0; count of bases not matched to a gene: 9. CDR3 in amino acids: CSGVAGGRLSTDTQYF. CDR3 coding DNA: TGCAGTGGGGTAGCGGGGGGGAGGTTAAGCACAGATACGCAGTATTTT.

The rearrangement uses TRBV7-8 and TRBJ2-7; 9 nucleotides align to TRBD1. Trimming at V came to 6 bases and at J to 6 bases, leaving 12 bases not matched to a gene. The CDR3 loop spans 15 amino acids. The germline gives CDR1 SGHVS, CDR2 FQNEAQ. For the CDR3, the DNA is TGTGCCAGCAGTCTCGGGACAGGGCGGACGAGCGAGCAGTACTTC. This translates into CASSLGTGRTSEQYF.

The chain is built from TRBV20-1 and TRBJ1-2; D gene uncertain. Germline V gene lookup returns CDR1 DFQATT and CDR2 SNEGSKA (reference sequence). Trimming cost V 3 bases and J 0 bases, with 8 bases left between them. CDR3 size: 13 residues. As DNA, the CDR3 is TGCAGTGCTAGGACATGGACTAACTATGGCTACACCTTC. This codes for CSARTWTNYGYTF.

This sequence joins TRBV11-2 and TRBJ2-7, with D possibly TRBD1 on 5 matching bases. Trimming cost V 6 bases and J 2 bases, with 8 bases left between them. The CDR3 loop spans 12 amino acids. The V gene's germline CDR1 is SGHAT and CDR2 FQNNGV. The CDR3, as DNA: TGTGCCAGCAGGCCCAGGGCCTACGAGCAGTACTTC. Translated, it gives CASRPRAYEQYF.

J is TRBJ2-3 and V is TRBV12-3 or TRBV12-4; D is possibly TRBD2 (5 bases). V was clipped by 3 bases and J by 6 bases, with 7 bases between them. CDR3 size: 12 residues. The CDR3, as DNA: TGTGCCAGCAGTTTTATAGCGGATACGCAGTATTTT. Encoded protein: CASSFIADTQYF.

This clonotype was detected only a few times. The CDR3 here is CSANGARTEAFF. The CDR3 coding sequence is TGCAGCGCAAACGGGGCTAGGACTGAAGCTTTCTTT. The genes are TRBV29-1 and TRBJ1-1; TRBD1 is a possible D gene (5 bases). Trimming shortened V by 7 bases and J by 5 bases, and 14 bases separated the two germline ends. Per the germline V gene, CDR1 is SQVTM and CDR2 is ANQGSEA. The CDR3 covers 12 residues.

The table lists this clonotype with a few counts. In nucleotides, the CDR3 is TGTGCCAGCAGCTCTTTTGGGCAGGGTGAAGACGAGCAGTACTTC. The encoded protein is CASSSFGQGEDEQYF. The V and J genes are TRBV9 and TRBJ2-7, with D tentatively TRBD1 (5 bases). V was pared by 4 bases and J by 5 bases, with 19 bases between. The CDR3 length is 15 residues. Per germline, CDR1 SGDLS and CDR2 YYNGEE.

This clonotype was observed a few times. The chain employs TRBV6-5 and TRBJ2-2; tentative D call: TRBD1 (6 bases). Germline loops: CDR1 MNHEY, CDR2 SVGAGI. Trimming removed 7 bases from V and 4 bases from J, with 19 bases in between. This CDR3 is built from 16 residues. CDR3 sequence: CASNGQPSLVTGELFF. The CDR3 DNA sequence: TGTGCCAGCAACGGACAGCCATCCCTAGTCACCGGGGAGCTGTTTTTT.

The chain couples TRBV6-2 or TRBV6-3 to TRBJ1-2; D gene ambiguous. The V end was cut by 5 bases, the J end by 8 bases, with 12 bases between. The CDR3 has 12 amino acids. Germline CDR1 MNHEY, CDR2 SVGEGT. The CDR3 protein is CASSRGFGGYTF. In DNA, the CDR3 is TGTGCCAGCAGTCGAGGATTCGGCGGCTACACCTTC.

The chain joins TRBV28 to TRBJ2-5; D might be TRBD2 (5 bases). The CDR3 is 15 residues long. Germline assignment: CDR1 MDHEN and CDR2 SYDVKM. The V gene lost 2 bases and the J gene lost 2 bases, with 12 bases spanning the gap. DNA of the CDR3: TGTGCCAGCAGTTTAGGAGGACGGCAGCAAGAGACCCAGTACTTC. Protein: CASSLGGRQQETQYF.

The chain is built from TRBV7-6 and TRBJ1-1; a possible D gene is TRBD1 (5 bases). The CDR3 runs 14 residues. Germline V lookup: CDR1 SGHVS, CDR2 FNYEAQ. Trimming removed 5 bases at V and 7 bases at J, with 17 bases between. This CDR3 is CASSVRDPWDEAFF. The DNA of the CDR3 is TGTGCCAGCAGCGTTCGGGACCCCTGGGATGAAGCTTTCTTT. The full variable domain, its missing parts supplied by reference TRBV7-6 and TRBJ1-1, is GAGVSQSPRYKVTKRGQDVALRCDPISGHVSLYWYRQALGQGPEFLTYFNYEAQQDKSGLPNDRFSAERPEGSISTLTIQRTEQRDSAMYRCASSVRDPWDEAFFGQGTRLTVV.

This clonotype was found once. This chain uses TRBV4-1 with TRBJ2-6; D uncertain. The length of the CDR3 is 13 residues. V was clipped by 1 base and J by 5 bases, with 3 bases between them. Germline values: CDR1 MGHRA, CDR2 YSYEKL. The CDR3 region is CASSQGRANVLTF. CDR3 coding DNA: TGCGCCAGCAGCCAAGGGAGGGCCAACGTCCTGACTTTC.

This clonotype was found a few times. The chain joins TRBV7-2 to TRBJ2-3, with 14 bases fitting TRBD2. Per germline, CDR1 SGHTA and CDR2 FQGNSA. CDR3 length equals 14 residues. The V segment lost 5 bases and the J segment 8 bases; nucleotides outside the gene matches: 3. CDR3 nucleotides: TGTGCCAGCAGCCTGGGACTAGCGGGGGTTACGCAGTATTTT. Translated: CASSLGLAGVTQYF.

This clonotype has more than one count but fewer than ten. V usage is TRBV5-1 and J usage is TRBJ2-4, with TRBD1 matching 7 bases. The CDR3 extends over 12 amino acids. Germline V CDR1 and CDR2: SGHRS, YFSETQ. Trimming at V came to 0 bases and at J to 9 bases, leaving 0 bases not matched to a gene. CDR3 region: CASSLAGGIQYF. The CDR3 nucleotides read TGCGCCAGCAGCTTGGCAGGGGGCATTCAGTACTTC.

This clonotype was counted between two and nine times. This chain links TRBV6-5 with TRBJ2-7; D ambiguous. The length of the CDR3 is 13 residues. Trimming took off 2 bases at V and 7 bases at J, with 12 bases between the two ends. Germline CDR1 MNHEY, CDR2 SVGAGI. The CDR3 sequence: CASSYGSQVEQYF. The CDR3 DNA reads as TGTGCCAGCAGTTACGGCTCCCAGGTGGAGCAGTACTTC.